The next 29 T cell receptor beta chains were all read from a single sample in a study of T cells after yellow fever vaccination. TCRdb reanalysed the 5' RACE reads using MiXCR and keeps one entry per CDR3 protein. There are about 430,000 distinct CDR3 sequences in the sample; under 20% occur only once, and 15% to 20% lies in the top ten. The material was PBMCs, obtained before the yellow fever booster vaccination. The source is a man aged 18 to 29 who received the YFV17D yellow fever vaccine.

In this sample, this clonotype turned up a few times. The chain carries TRBV6-2 or TRBV6-3 and TRBJ2-4; D is possibly TRBD2 (6 bases). Trimming shortened V by 7 bases and J by 11 bases, and 21 bases separated the two germline ends. The germline V gene has CDR1 MNHEY and CDR2 SVGEGT. This CDR3 has 14 residues. This CDR3 is CASTPSGVRAVQYF. In DNA form, the CDR3 reads TGTGCCAGCACCCCCTCGGGGGTCCGTGCCGTTCAGTACTTC.

V is TRBV11-2 and J is TRBJ2-7; possible D gene TRBD1, 6 bases. V was cut by 6 bases and J by 7 bases, with 10 bases left in between. CDR3 size: 11 residues. CDR1 SGHAT and CDR2 FQNNGV come from the germline V gene. For the CDR3, the DNA is TGTGCCAGCAGGAGGGGGAAAGAGCAGTACGTC. Its protein is CASRRGKEQYV.

This clonotype was counted a single time. This chain connects TRBV5-5 to TRBJ2-7; unclear D gene. The CDR3 contains 13 residues. Per the germline V gene, CDR1 is SGHKS and CDR2 is YYEKEE (reference sequence). The V end was cut by 1 base, the J end by 3 bases, with 8 bases between. CDR3: CASSLPGLYEQYF. CDR3 sequence (DNA): TGTGCCAGCAGCTTGCCGGGTCTCTACGAGCAGTACTTC.

V and J are TRBV3-1 and TRBJ2-3; D gene uncertain. This CDR3 region has 14 residues. With 1 base removed from V and 2 bases from J, the gap between germline ends came to 7 bases. Germline CDR1 LGHDT, CDR2 YNNKEL (reference sequence). This chain's CDR3 is CASSQALSTDTQYF. In DNA, the CDR3 is TGTGCCAGCAGCCAAGCGCTCTCCACAGATACGCAGTATTTT.

This clonotype has just a few counts. The rearrangement uses TRBV4-2 and TRBJ2-5, with D perhaps matching TRBD2 (5 bases). CDR3 size: 14 residues. V gave up 0 bases and J gave up 3 bases, with 8 bases separating them. From germline, CDR1 is LGHNA and CDR2 YNFKEQ. CDR3 coding DNA: TGTGCCAGCAGCCAAGAATCGGGGAAAGAGACCCAGTACTTC. Its protein is CASSQESGKETQYF.

The genes are TRBV7-9 and TRBJ1-6, with D perhaps matching TRBD1 (5 bases). The V end was cut by 5 bases, the J end by 6 bases, with 14 bases between. CDR1 is SEHNR, CDR2 FQNEAQ, per germline (reference sequence). The length of the CDR3 is 15 residues. In DNA, the CDR3 is TGTGCCAGCAGCCAAGCCGGGGGAGGTAATTCACCCCTCCACTTT. Protein sequence: CASSQAGGGNSPLHF.

This clonotype was detected only a few times. The chain couples TRBV27 to TRBJ2-2; 7 positions agree with TRBD1. CDR1 and CDR2 (germline): MNHEY, SMNVEV (reference sequence). Trimming took 4 bases from V and 7 from J; bases not matched to a gene: 6. The CDR3 length is 14 residues. Here the CDR3 DNA reads TGTGCCAGCAGTTCCGACAGGGCTATCGGGGAGCTGTTTTTT. It is translated as CASSSDRAIGELFF.

The V call is TRBV7-9, the J call TRBJ1-1; tentatively, D is TRBD1 (5 bases). This CDR3 spans 15 amino acids. Trimming pared 5 bases from V and 5 bases from J, leaving 18 bases between. Germline V CDR1 and CDR2: SEHNR, FQNEAQ (reference sequence). CDR3 in amino acids: CASSPKSWGGTEAFF. For the CDR3, the DNA is TGTGCCAGCAGCCCAAAGTCATGGGGGGGGACTGAAGCTTTCTTT.

The chain combines TRBV28 with TRBJ1-2; D gene ambiguous. The CDR3 spans 16 residues. Germline loops: CDR1 MDHEN, CDR2 SYDVKM. The V end lost 5 bases, the J end lost 5 bases, and 21 bases lay between the germline ends. CDR3 protein: CASSPPGDLVGYGYTF. The CDR3 DNA reads as TGTGCCAGCAGTCCGCCTGGGGATTTGGTCGGATATGGCTACACCTTC.

This sequence joins TRBV30 and TRBJ1-2; D is uncertain. The CDR3 totals 11 residues. V was pared by 7 bases and J by 10 bases, with 16 bases between. Germline V gene lookup returns CDR1 GTSNPN and CDR2 SVGIG (reference sequence). DNA for the CDR3: TGTGCCTCCCCCCAGTCTGGTCTCTACACCTTC. Protein sequence: CASPQSGLYTF.

This clonotype turned up a few times. The chain is built from TRBV18 and TRBJ1-4; a possible D gene is TRBD1 (5 bases). This CDR3 has 15 residues. The V gene lost 4 bases and the J gene lost 8 bases, with 17 bases spanning the gap. Germline CDR1 is KGHSH and CDR2 is LQKENI. CDR3 coding DNA: TGTGCCAGCTCACTGAGTTGGTCAAGGGGAGAAAAACTGTTTTTT. This gives the protein CASSLSWSRGEKLFF.

This clonotype was found once. This chain joins TRBV6-5 and TRBJ1-4, with a tentative D call TRBD1 (5 bases). Germline V CDR1 and CDR2: MNHEY, SVGAGI. The CDR3 runs 16 residues. V gave up 4 bases and J gave up 8 bases, with 20 bases separating them. In DNA, the CDR3 is TGTGCCAGCAGTTCTGGCCGGGGCGACAGATACGAAAAACTGTTTTTT. Translating gives CASSSGRGDRYEKLFF.

The V gene is TRBV7-2, the J gene TRBJ1-2; D not certain. The V gene's germline CDR1 is SGHTA and CDR2 FQGNSA. This CDR3 has 15 amino acids. V was shortened by 5 bases and J by 3 bases, with 16 bases between the two germline ends. The DNA for the CDR3 is TGTGCCAGCAGCCCCCGCAGTCGTGGGGACTATGGCTACACCTTC. Protein: CASSPRSRGDYGYTF.

The genes are TRBV25-1 and TRBJ2-2, with 9 positions matching TRBD1. Germline CDR1 reads MGHDK; CDR2 reads SYGVNS. Trimming at V came to 6 bases and at J to 8 bases, leaving 4 bases not matched to a gene. This CDR3 has 13 amino acids. The CDR3 region is CASRQGAEGELFF. CDR3 nucleotides: TGTGCCAGCAGACAGGGGGCAGAAGGGGAGCTGTTTTTT.

This clonotype was counted a few times. The chain has TRBV6-5 and TRBJ1-1; D ambiguous. From germline, CDR1 is MNHEY and CDR2 SVGAGI. The V gene lost 6 bases and the J gene lost 6 bases, with 11 bases spanning the gap. The CDR3 sequence is 12 residues long. CDR3 residues: CASSSVIAEAFF. CDR3 DNA: TGTGCCAGCAGCTCCGTAATCGCTGAAGCTTTCTTT.

In its sample, this clonotype was seen a few times. This rearrangement joins TRBV5-1 to TRBJ2-1; either TRBD1 or TRBD2 may fit D (5 bases each). The CDR3 extends over 15 amino acids. Germline lookup yields CDR1 SGHRS and CDR2 YFSETQ. V lost 1 base, J lost 4 bases, and 12 bases lay in between. CDR3 bases: TGCGCCAGCAGCTTGAACGGGGCCGGTTACAATGAGCAGTTCTTC. Protein sequence: CASSLNGAGYNEQFF. The whole variable domain, filled in from reference TRBV5-1 and TRBJ2-1, reads KAGVTQTPRYLIKTRGQQVTLSCSPISGHRSVSWYQQTPGQGLQFLFEYFSETQRNKGNFPGRFSGRQFSNSRSEMNVSTLELGDSALYLCASSLNGAGYNEQFFGPGTRLTVL.

The chain has TRBV5-1 and TRBJ1-5, with D tentatively TRBD1 (5 bases). CDR3 length: 14 amino acids. Germline assignment: CDR1 SGHRS and CDR2 YFSETQ. V was shortened by 4 bases and J by 10 bases, with 18 bases between the two germline ends. The CDR3 DNA reads as TGCGCCAGCAGCCATGGACACCAAGGTGAACCCCAGCATTTT. This sequence encodes CASSHGHQGEPQHF.

This clonotype has more than one count but fewer than ten. V and J are TRBV12-3 or TRBV12-4 and TRBJ1-2; D gene unclear. The CDR3 length is 13 residues. V was cut by 3 bases and J by 4 bases, with 9 bases left in between. The CDR3 DNA sequence: TGTGCCAGCAGTTTCTCTAGACGCTATGGCTACACCTTC. As protein: CASSFSRRYGYTF.

The table lists this clonotype with a few counts. V and J are TRBV20-1 and TRBJ2-5, with 7 bases identical to TRBD2. CDR3 size: 16 residues. Germline lookup yields CDR1 DFQATT and CDR2 SNEGSKA (reference sequence). V was pared by 0 bases and J by 9 bases, with 16 bases of the junction left unmatched. The DNA for the CDR3 is TGCAGTGCTAGAGATCGGGTAGCGGGCACTCCCGTGGCCCAGTACTTC. Encoded protein: CSARDRVAGTPVAQYF.

This clonotype was counted only a few times. In DNA, the CDR3 is TGTGCCAGCAGCCGGAAGGGGGGGAAGGCAGATACGCAGTATTTT. Its protein product is CASSRKGGKADTQYF. The chain carries TRBV5-4 and TRBJ2-3; possibly TRBD2 for D (7 bases). The CDR3 consists of 15 residues. Trimming took 4 bases from V and 4 from J, leaving 16 bases between them. CDR1 is SGHNT and CDR2 is YYREEE in the germline V gene (reference sequence).

This clonotype was detected a few times. The chain joins TRBV7-3 to TRBJ2-3; D possibly uses TRBD1 or TRBD2 (6 bases each). From germline, CDR1 is SGHTA and CDR2 FQGTGA. The V and J ends lost 5 bases and 2 bases respectively, with 20 bases between them. The CDR3 covers 17 residues. CDR3 protein: CASSKYGGRGVTDTQYF. The CDR3 bases are TGTGCCAGCAGCAAGTATGGGGGGCGGGGAGTCACAGATACGCAGTATTTT.

This clonotype was detected only a few times. The J gene is TRBJ2-3, the V gene TRBV7-2; 12 bases agree with TRBD2. CDR3 length: 13 amino acids. V dropped 8 bases and J dropped 6; count of bases not matched to a gene: 3. Germline CDR1 reads SGHTA; CDR2 reads FQGNSA. CDR3 DNA sequence: TGTGCCAGCCGGACTAGCGGGGCCGATACGCAGTATTTT. Its protein is CASRTSGADTQYF.

The CDR3 sequence: CASSHASYEQYF. CDR3 bases: TGTGCCAGCAGCCACGCGAGCTACGAGCAGTACTTC. This chain uses TRBV12-3 or TRBV12-4 with TRBJ2-7, with unresolved D. Trimming pared 6 bases from V and 3 bases from J, leaving 9 bases between. The CDR3 extends over 12 amino acids.

This clonotype came up a few times. V and J are TRBV23-1 and TRBJ2-3; 10 nucleotides agree with TRBD1. TRBV23-1 is reported as an ORF; its role is uncertain. With V trimmed by 0 bases and J by 4 bases, 4 bases remained unmatched. CDR3 length: 16 residues. The CDR3 DNA reads as TGCGCCAGCAGTCAATCCGGGACAGGGGACCCAGATACGCAGTATTTT. Its protein is CASSQSGTGDPDTQYF.

This clonotype was found a few times. This sequence joins TRBV5-1 and TRBJ2-5, with D possibly called TRBD1 or TRBD2 (5 bases each). Germline-derived CDR1 and CDR2 are SGHRS and YFSETQ. V was shortened by 8 bases and J by 1 base, with 9 bases between the two germline ends. CDR3 length: 12 amino acids. The CDR3 DNA follows: TGCGCCAGTTGGGACCTCCAAGAGACCCAGTACTTC. Translation gives CASWDLQETQYF.

The chain links TRBV6-5 to TRBJ1-1; maybe TRBD1 (6 bases). CDR3 length: 14 amino acids. V was trimmed by 4 bases and J by 6 bases, leaving 15 bases between them. The germline V gene encodes CDR1 MNHEY and CDR2 SVGAGI. The CDR3 DNA sequence: TGTGCCAGCAGTTTTCACGAACAGGGATCTGAAGCTTTCTTT. As protein: CASSFHEQGSEAFF.

The V call is TRBV18, the J call TRBJ1-1, with 7 bases identical to TRBD1. Per the germline V gene, CDR1 is KGHSH and CDR2 is LQKENI. There are 15 residues in the CDR3. V lost 6 bases, J lost 1 base, and 8 bases stayed unmatched. CDR3 coding DNA: TGTGCCAGCTCTCAGGGGTCAGGGGGGAACACTGAAGCTTTCTTT. Protein product: CASSQGSGGNTEAFF.

This clonotype was observed a handful of times. The V call is TRBV20-1, the J call TRBJ2-7; 15 bases fit TRBD2. Germline CDR1 DFQATT, CDR2 SNEGSKA (reference sequence). CDR3 length: 14 amino acids. The junction had 6 bases not matched to a gene; V was cut back by 5 bases and J by 7 bases. The CDR3 here is CSASGLAGGREQYV. CDR3 bases: TGCAGTGCTTCCGGACTAGCGGGGGGGCGGGAGCAGTACGTC.

This clonotype was counted only a few times. The rearrangement links TRBV12-3 or TRBV12-4 to TRBJ2-3; D remains ambiguous. V gave up 7 bases and J gave up 5 bases, with 7 bases separating them. The CDR3 has 11 amino acids. The CDR3 protein is CASTTGDTQYF. The DNA for the CDR3 is TGTGCCAGCACTACGGGAGATACGCAGTATTTT.